This entry lists 8 T cell receptor beta chains sequenced from one sample in a study of blood T cell repertoires in COVID-19. Clones were sequenced by immunoSEQ multiplex PCR, and TCRdb holds only the in-frame ones, with some missing. The table includes about 250,000 clones, 88% detected once. The specimen sequenced was peripheral blood. The receptor source for this set is a woman aged 25 to 39 with COVID-19, enrolled during active disease.

The chain links TRBV11-2 to TRBJ1-2, with 7 bases aligning to TRBD1. J lost 0 bases, V lost 1 base, and 8 bases had no gene match. The CDR3 is 17 amino acids. The germline CDR1 and CDR2 sequences are SGHAT and FQNNGV. CDR3 residues: CASSLGPRDRPNYGYTF. The CDR3 region has the DNA TGTGCCAGCAGCTTAGGCCCCCGGGACAGACCTAACTATGGCTACACCTTC.

The chain uses TRBV7-2 and TRBJ2-3; 12 bases map to TRBD2. Germline V CDR1 and CDR2: SGHTA, FQGNSA. V lost 3 bases and J lost 0; bases outside the gene matches: 7. The CDR3 is 18 residues long. CDR3 coding DNA: TGTGCCAGCAGCTTCGGGACTAGCGGGCCCTCTAGCACAGATACGCAGTATTTT. The encoded protein is CASSFGTSGPSSTDTQYF.

A remark on this clone: This same CDR3 is encoded by further DNA sequences in the sample. The rearrangement links TRBV7-9 to TRBJ1-4; tentatively, D is TRBD1 (6 bases). Germline V gene lookup returns CDR1 SEHNR and CDR2 FQNEAQ (reference sequence). Trimming cost V 0 bases and J 8 bases, with 10 bases left between them. The CDR3 runs 14 residues. The CDR3 DNA follows: TGTGCCAGCAGCTTAGCCAGGGGAGACGAAAAACTGTTTTTT. This gives the protein CASSLARGDEKLFF.

This rearrangement joins TRBV6-2 or TRBV6-3 to TRBJ2-2, with a tentative D call TRBD2 (6 bases). CDR3 length: 15 amino acids. Germline V lookup: CDR1 MNHEY, CDR2 SVGEGT. V was cut by 5 bases and J by 4 bases, with 14 bases left in between. CDR3 region: CASSPGTHVTGELFF. The DNA for the CDR3 is TGTGCCAGCAGTCCCGGGACTCATGTCACCGGGGAGCTGTTTTTT.

The chain is built from TRBV7-6 and TRBJ2-2; perhaps TRBD2 as D (6 bases). Trimming removed 1 base from V and 6 bases from J, with 15 bases in between. The CDR3 runs to 16 residues. CDR1 and CDR2 (germline): SGHVS, FNYEAQ. DNA for the CDR3: TGTGCCAGCAGCTTAGAGACTAGAGTCGTCCCCGGGGAGCTGTTTTTT. This codes for CASSLETRVVPGELFF.

V and J are TRBV29-1 and TRBJ1-1; no clear D. V lost 4 bases, J lost 0 bases, and 12 bases lay in between. CDR3 length: 14 residues. Per the germline V gene, CDR1 is SQVTM and CDR2 is ANQGSEA. The CDR3 sequence is CSVGDYFMNTEAFF. As DNA, the CDR3 is TGCAGCGTTGGTGATTACTTCATGAACACTGAAGCTTTCTTT.

In DNA, the CDR3 is TGTGCCATCAGACGGGACAGGGCCGGGGAGCTGTTTTTT. This sequence encodes CAIRRDRAGELFF. The chain joins TRBV10-3 to TRBJ2-2; 9 bases are shared with TRBD1. After removal of 6 bases from V and 6 bases from J, the junction contained 2 bases not matched to a gene. This CDR3 comprises 13 residues. Germline CDR1 and CDR2: ENHRY and SYGVKD.

V gene TRBV2 combines with J gene TRBJ1-2; 9 bases fit TRBD1. The CDR3 runs to 14 residues. Germline V gene sequence: CDR1 SNHLY, CDR2 FYNNEI. Germline trimming cut 4 bases from V and 0 bases from J; bases unmatched to any gene: 0. The CDR3, as DNA: TGTGCCAGCAGTGGGACAGGGGCTAACTATGGCTACACCTTC. It translates to CASSGTGANYGYTF.